The rows below give T cell receptor beta chains drawn from one sample of a study of T cell responses to AZD1222 COVID-19 vaccine. Sequencing used immunoSEQ multiplex PCR; TCRdb keeps in-frame clones, though not all of them. The sample holds 140,000 to 150,000 clones, around 89% seen once. The material sequenced was peripheral blood, taken on day 0 of AZD1222 vaccination. The receptors stem from an adult in good health. CDR3s include the opening cysteine and the closing phenylalanine or tryptophan. The D gene is left open where the match is weak. Size values are once, few and many counts, or a class for expanded clones, and some rows have none.

clone size,D gene,V gene,J gene,CDR3 DNA,CDR3 protein
.,TRBD1,TRBV30,TRBJ2-3,TGTGCCTGGAGTTTCAGGACAGGCCCAATCCCAGATACGCAGTATTTT,CAWSFRTGPIPDTQYF
.,TRBD1,TRBV27,TRBJ1-4,TGTGCCAGCAGGCCGACAGGGGGTAATGAAAAACTGTTTTTT,CASRPTGGNEKLFF
.,.,TRBV2,TRBJ1-5,TGTGCCAGCCGAGCCCTGGCCACGGCTTATAGCAATCAGCCCCAGCATTTT,CASRALATAYSNQPQHF
once,.,TRBV11-2,TRBJ1-1,TGTGCCGTTAGGGGTTACACTGAAGCTTTCTTT,CAVRGYTEAFF
.,.,TRBV30,TRBJ1-1,TGTGCCTGGATTTCGGGTTTCACTGAAGCTTTCTTT,CAWISGFTEAFF
.,TRBD1,TRBV4-1,TRBJ1-4,TGCGCCAGCAGCTTGACAGGGGAAAAACTGTTTTTT,CASSLTGEKLFF
.,.,TRBV5-4,TRBJ2-7,TGTGCCAGCAGCTTCGGGCCCCTCCCCTACGAGCAGTACTTC,CASSFGPLPYEQYF
.,TRBD1,TRBV15,TRBJ1-1,TGTGCCACCAGCCTGACAGGGATGTTGACTGAAGCTTTCTTT,CATSLTGMLTEAFF
.,.,TRBV5-1,TRBJ1-2,TGCGCCAGCAGCTTGTCATCGGGGGCTCATGGCTACACCTTC,CASSLSSGAHGYTF
.,.,TRBV7-3,TRBJ1-6,TGTGCCAGCAGTCCTCAGGGTGGAGGTTATAATTCACCCCTCCACTTT,CASSPQGGGYNSPLHF
.,.,TRBV6-5,TRBJ1-5,TGTGCCAGCAGTTACAACCCACAAGGAAAGCCCCAGCATTTT,CASSYNPQGKPQHF
.,.,TRBV21-1,TRBJ1-1,TGTGCCAGCAGCAGGGACAGCCGGAACACTGAAGCTTTCTTT,CASSRDSRNTEAFF
.,.,TRBV7-8,TRBJ1-2,TGTGCCAGCAGCTTAGATCGGGGCCCCAACTATGGCTACACCTTC,CASSLDRGPNYGYTF
.,.,TRBV7-3,TRBJ2-3,TGTGCCAGCAGCTCCCACAGCGGCGATACGCAGTATTTT,CASSSHSGDTQYF
.,TRBD2,TRBV6-5,TRBJ2-1,TGTGCCGTTCGGACTAGCGGAAACAATGAGCAGTTCTTC,CAVRTSGNNEQFF
.,.,TRBV4-2,TRBJ1-1,TGTGCCAGCAGCCGAACAGGGAGCACTGAAGCTTTCTTT,CASSRTGSTEAFF
.,TRBD1,TRBV4-2,TRBJ1-2,TGTGCCAGCAGCCAAGATCCCGGACAGGTCGGCTATGGCTACACCTTC,CASSQDPGQVGYGYTF
.,TRBD1,TRBV19,TRBJ1-5,TGTGCCAGTAGGCAACGGGGGGGGACAGGCCTAAATCAGCCCCAGCATTTT,CASRQRGGTGLNQPQHF
.,TRBD1,TRBV18,TRBJ1-1,TGTGCCAGCTCACCTGACAGGACAGGGACCCTTAACACTGAAGCTTTCTTT,CASSPDRTGTLNTEAFF
few,TRBD1,TRBV11-1,TRBJ2-1,TGTGCCAGCAGCCCACCAGTTTTGGGACAGCACAATGAGCAGTTCTTC,CASSPPVLGQHNEQFF
.,.,TRBV13,TRBJ1-2,TGTGCCAGCAGCCCCGGAGGGCGGGACTATGGCTACACCTTC,CASSPGGRDYGYTF
.,.,TRBV15,TRBJ1-5,TGTGCCACCAGCAGAGATAGAGGTTCGGGCAATCAGCCCCAGCATTTT,CATSRDRGSGNQPQHF
.,TRBD2,TRBV5-4,TRBJ2-1,TGTGCCAGCAGTCTTAGCGGGGGGTTGTCCTACAATGAGCAGTTCTTC,CASSLSGGLSYNEQFF
.,TRBD1,TRBV2,TRBJ1-5,TGTGCCAGCAGTGAAGAATGGGACAGGGAGGATCAGCCCCAGCATTTT,CASSEEWDREDQPQHF
.,.,TRBV13,TRBJ1-2,TGTGCCAGCAGCTTAGGAACAGGGACCTATGGCTACACCTTC,CASSLGTGTYGYTF
.,.,TRBV18,TRBJ1-4,TGTGCCAGCTCACCACTACACAGCAATGAAAAACTGTTTTTT,CASSPLHSNEKLFF
.,.,TRBV21-1,TRBJ2-7,TGTGCCAGCTTCAGGGTAACCGAGCAGTACTTC,CASFRVTEQYF
.,.,TRBV9,TRBJ2-6,TGTGCCAGCAGCGTAGGTGGGGGAGGCTCTGGGGCCAACGTCCTGACTTTC,CASSVGGGGSGANVLTF
.,TRBD1,TRBV6-1,TRBJ1-6,TGTGCCAGCAGTGAAGCGCGGACAGGGAGTTCACCCCTCCACTTT,CASSEARTGSSPLHF
.,.,TRBV5-1,TRBJ2-3,TGCGCCAGCAGCGCCACCGATGTGCGCACAGATACGCAGTATTTT,CASSATDVRTDTQYF
once,TRBD1,TRBV6-5,TRBJ1-1,TGTGCCAGCAGTCCCCCAGGGGGGGACACTGAAGCTTTCTTT,CASSPPGGDTEAFF
.,TRBD1,TRBV2,TRBJ1-2,TGTGCCAGCAGTGAAATGACAGGGGTTGGCTACACCTTC,CASSEMTGVGYTF
.,.,TRBV18,TRBJ1-5,TGTGCCAGCTCACCGACAGGAATTAGCAATCAGCCCCAGCATTTT,CASSPTGISNQPQHF
.,.,TRBV2,TRBJ1-1,TGTGCCAGCAGTTACTACACTGAAGCTTTCTTT,CASSYYTEAFF
.,.,TRBV4-1,TRBJ1-1,TGCGCCAGCAGCCACCCGGGACAGAACACTGAAGCTTTCTTT,CASSHPGQNTEAFF
few,TRBD1,TRBV6-5,TRBJ1-3,TGTGCCAGCAGTTCCACCTTAGCAGGGGGTGGTGGCACCATATATTTT,CASSSTLAGGGGTIYF
.,.,TRBV3-1/TRBV3-2,TRBJ1-4,TGTGCCAGCAGCCATAGTGAAAAACTGTTTTTT,CASSHSEKLFF
once,.,TRBV6-1,TRBJ1-1,TGTGCCAGCAGTGATCTACAAGGGGGGAACACTGAAGCTTTCTTT,CASSDLQGGNTEAFF
.,.,TRBV12-3/TRBV12-4,TRBJ2-7,TGTGCCAGCAGTTTCCAACCTTACGAGCAGTACTTC,CASSFQPYEQYF
.,.,TRBV30,TRBJ2-3,TGTGCCTGGAGTGCGTTGGATACGCAGTATTTT,CAWSALDTQYF
once,TRBD1,TRBV28,TRBJ2-1,TGTGCCAGCAGTTGGGACAGGGGGCTGTATGAGCAGTTCTTC,CASSWDRGLYEQFF
.,.,TRBV7-2,TRBJ2-1,TGTGCCAGCAGCCCCCAGCGTTACAATGAGCAGTTCTTC,CASSPQRYNEQFF
.,.,TRBV13,TRBJ2-3,TGTGCCAGCACCACAACGGTAGATACGCAGTATTTT,CASTTTVDTQYF
.,.,TRBV16,TRBJ2-7,TGTGCCAGCAGCCAAGGGTCTTGGCAGCACGGGCAGTACTTC,CASSQGSWQHGQYF
.,.,TRBV3-1/TRBV3-2,TRBJ1-2,TGTGCCAGCAGCCCACTGGAGTGGACGGATGCCAGGGACTATGGCTACACCTTC,CASSPLEWTDARDYGYTF
.,.,TRBV4-1,TRBJ1-4,TGCGCCAGCAGCCTCGGTGGGGGGGGAGCTAATGAAAAACTGTTTTTT,CASSLGGGGANEKLFF
.,.,TRBV27,TRBJ1-5,TGTGCCAGCAGTACGAAACACGAATCGTATAGCAATCAGCCCCAGCATTTT,CASSTKHESYSNQPQHF
.,.,TRBV28,TRBJ1-4,TGTGCCAGCAGTTGGGGGGAAAAACTGTTTTTT,CASSWGEKLFF
.,.,TRBV28,TRBJ1-1,TGTGCCAGCCGGAGGGACACTGAAGCTTTCTTT,CASRRDTEAFF
.,.,TRBV4-1,TRBJ1-1,TGCGCCAGCAGATTCAGGGGCGGTGGCACTGAAGCTTTCTTT,CASRFRGGGTEAFF